This entry is about one T cell receptor beta chain. Its antigen is not identified. Looked up from germline, CDR1 is LGHNA and CDR2 is YNFKEQ. This CDR3 has 12 residues. V lost 0 bases and J lost 9, with 6 bases in between. These data originate in a study of cytomegalovirus exposure and HLA in healthy donors. Study conclusions and caveats: It is likely that the observed cluster of highly shared sequence variants was a sequencing artifact. Beyond CMV serostatus, there was no information to go on about immune exposure.

PCR amplification relied on 60 Vbeta primers (plus 13 Jbeta primers). Profiling relied on immunoSEQ multiplex PCR, and the TCRdb table lists in-frame clones only, not all of them. The table lists about 130,000 clones, about 10% of them singletons. The chain combines TRBV4-2 with TRBJ2-1; no definite D call. Material: PBMCs. The clonotype comes from a woman in her late teens or twenties in good health and CMV-seropositive. CDR3 protein: CASSQERSEQFF. Written as DNA, the CDR3 is TGTGCCAGCAGCCAAGAGCGGAGTGAGCAGTTCTTC.